The clone carrying this TCR beta chain was recorded at least ten times. Its antigen is as yet unknown. The source of the sample is a study of T cells in Graves' hyperthyroidism and ophthalmopathy. Study-level results: Ophthalmopathy, which appeared later, was predicted by the model a median about 6.8 months before onset.

Hyperthyroidism in the patients, aged 18 to 65, was newly diagnosed and under 2 months in duration. In making diagnoses, clinical symptoms, serum thyroxine and TRAb, thyroid ultrasound and orbital computed tomography were all used. Fresh peripheral blood, about 9.3 ml, yielded the PBMCs. Deletions cut 3 bases from V and 5 bases from J, with 20 bases between. Germline V gives CDR1 SGHRS, CDR2 YFSETQ. The CDR3 runs 17 residues. Amplified regions were TCR beta CDR3 sequences from RNA transcripts. The TCR CDR3 was amplified in a first-round RT-PCR using the HTBI primer set. TCRdb itself ran the multiplex PCR reads through MiXCR, one entry per CDR3 protein. Of hundreds of thousands of distinct CDR3 sequences in the sample, under 20% are singletons; the top ten hold 16%.

The sequencing sample was made of blood. V usage is TRBV5-1 and J usage is TRBJ2-2; possible D gene TRBD1, 6 bases. This clonotype was sampled from a woman between 45 and 65 years old with Graves' hyperthyroidism that later progressed to Graves' ophthalmopathy. The CDR3 is CASSSQYIGQLTGELFF. The CDR3 DNA sequence: TGCGCCAGCAGCTCTCAATATATAGGACAGCTTACCGGGGAGCTGTTTTTT.